The 20 T cell receptor beta chains below all came from one sample that was sequenced in a study of T cell responses to AZD1222 COVID-19 vaccine. Some clones are missing from TCRdb's copy, which holds only in-frame ones; the method was immunoSEQ multiplex PCR. The sample contains roughly 160,000 clones, 90% of which appear only once. The sample consisted of peripheral blood, taken on day 0 of AZD1222 vaccination. These receptors were taken from an adult in good health.

The chain is built from TRBV27 and TRBJ1-5; D perhaps matches TRBD1 (6 bases). This CDR3 has 16 amino acids. V lost 2 bases, J lost 3 bases, and 14 bases lay in between. CDR1 and CDR2 (germline): MNHEY, SMNVEV (reference sequence). In DNA, the CDR3 is TGTGCCAGCAGTTTAGTGGCAGGGGCTATCAATCAGCCCCAGCATTTT. Amino acid sequence: CASSLVAGAINQPQHF.

The chain joins TRBV27 to TRBJ1-2, with 7 nucleotides matching TRBD1. J was trimmed by 4 bases and V by 5 bases; bases with no gene match: 7. Germline loops: CDR1 MNHEY, CDR2 SMNVEV (reference sequence). The CDR3 is made up of 14 amino acids. The CDR3 DNA sequence: TGTGCCAGCAGTCCCCCCGGGACAGTCTATGGCTACACCTTC. Residues: CASSPPGTVYGYTF.

This clone was picked up one time. The V call is TRBV5-3, the J call TRBJ2-2; tentative D call: TRBD2 (6 bases). TRBV5-3 is an ORF, with its function uncertain. The CDR3 runs 15 residues. Trimming took off 0 bases at V and 4 bases at J, with 10 bases between the two ends. The CDR3 DNA is TGTGCCAGAAGCTTGGGACTAGGAGGCACCGGGGAGCTGTTTTTT. This sequence encodes CARSLGLGGTGELFF.

V and J are TRBV9 and TRBJ1-5; D not certain. The CDR3 extends over 15 amino acids. V lost 1 base and J lost 1, with 9 bases in between. Germline V CDR1 and CDR2: SGDLS, YYNGEE. The CDR3 DNA is TGTGCCAGCAGCGTAAAAAGTGAGAGCAATCAGCCCCAGCATTTT. Protein: CASSVKSESNQPQHF.

The genes are TRBV7-9 and TRBJ1-2; the match to TRBD1 covers 10 bases. CDR1 and CDR2 from the germline V gene are SEHNR and FQNEAQ (reference sequence). With V trimmed by 5 bases and J by 5 bases, 11 bases remained unmatched. The CDR3 runs 16 residues. This CDR3 is CASSEAGTGVGYGYTF. Here the CDR3 DNA reads TGTGCCAGCAGCGAGGCCGGGACAGGGGTAGGGTATGGCTACACCTTC. Full variable domain (remainder filled in from reference TRBV7-9 and TRBJ1-2): DTGVSQNPRHKITKRGQNVTFRCDPISEHNRLYWYRQTLGQGPEFLTYFQNEAQLEKSRLLSDRFSAERPKGSFSTLEIQRTEQGDSAMYLCASSEAGTGVGYGYTFGSGTRLTVV.

This chain connects TRBV29-1 to TRBJ1-3; D is unresolved. CDR1 SQVTM and CDR2 ANQGSEA come from the germline V gene. V was clipped by 1 base and J by 2 bases, with 6 bases between them. There are 13 residues in the CDR3. CDR3 residues: CSVEVPPGNTIYF. As DNA, the CDR3 is TGCAGCGTTGAAGTGCCCCCTGGAAACACCATATATTTT.

This chain uses TRBV6-2 or TRBV6-3 with TRBJ1-1; no clear D gene. The CDR3 consists of 14 residues. Germline CDR1 and CDR2: MNHEY and SVGEGT. Trimming stripped 5 bases from V and 5 bases from J, with 15 bases between. The CDR3 reads CASSPQGRKTEAFF. DNA for the CDR3: TGTGCCAGCAGTCCCCAAGGACGTAAAACTGAAGCTTTCTTT.

The J gene is TRBJ1-2, the V gene TRBV7-9, with D hard to call. Trimming removed 4 bases from V and 4 bases from J, with 4 bases in between. Germline V gene lookup returns CDR1 SEHNR and CDR2 FQNEAQ (reference sequence). The CDR3 spans 11 residues. CDR3 residues: CASSYTYGYTF. CDR3 coding DNA: TGTGCCAGCAGCTATACCTATGGCTACACCTTC.

The chain links TRBV19 to TRBJ1-5; D unresolved. Germline values: CDR1 LNHDA, CDR2 SQIVND (reference sequence). This CDR3 contains 17 residues. The V end was cut by 0 bases, the J end by 0 bases, with 12 bases between. Here the CDR3 DNA reads TGTGCCAGTAGTATAGATCAACGGCGGACTAGCAATCAGCCCCAGCATTTT. This codes for CASSIDQRRTSNQPQHF.

Of note for this clone: The junction shows a germline mismatch at one end, possibly a read error. The V gene is TRBV11-2, the J gene TRBJ2-2; tentatively, D is TRBD1 (7 bases). The CDR3 consists of 17 residues. Germline values: CDR1 SGHAT, CDR2 FQNNGV. As DNA, the CDR3 is TGTGCCAGCAGATTAGGGCTCGGAGGGGGCCGGTCCGGGGAGCTGTTTTTT. As protein: CASRLGLGGGRSGELFF.

V gene TRBV29-1 combines with J gene TRBJ1-2, with unresolved D. The CDR3 contains 12 residues. Germline CDR1 and CDR2: SQVTM and ANQGSEA. The ends were cut back, 2 bases at V and 5 bases at J, with 9 bases in the middle. CDR3 in amino acids: CSVELSGYGYTF. As DNA, the CDR3 is TGCAGCGTTGAACTGTCGGGATATGGCTACACCTTC.

The rearrangement uses TRBV24-1 and TRBJ1-2; D not resolved. The CDR3 contains 14 residues. With 4 bases removed from V and 2 bases from J, the gap between germline ends came to 10 bases. Per the germline V gene, CDR1 is KGHDR and CDR2 is SFDVKD. CDR3 coding DNA: TGTGCCACCAGTGACCCTACTGGGAACTATGGCTACACCTTC. Protein product: CATSDPTGNYGYTF.

This sequence joins TRBV29-1 and TRBJ1-1; a possible D gene is TRBD1 (5 bases). The CDR3 has 13 residues. The V end was cut by 2 bases, the J end by 1 base, with 8 bases between. Germline V gene lookup returns CDR1 SQVTM and CDR2 ANQGSEA. In DNA, the CDR3 is TGCAGCGTTGAAAGGCAGGGGAACACTGAAGCTTTCTTT. Residues: CSVERQGNTEAFF.

This clone was picked up one time. The J gene is TRBJ2-7, the V gene TRBV7-2; 9 bases fit TRBD2. Germline-derived CDR1 and CDR2 are SGHTA and FQGNSA. J gave up 4 bases and V 1 base, and 5 bases lay outside the gene matches. The CDR3 runs 15 residues. The DNA for the CDR3 is TGTGCCAGCAGCTTAGTGGCGGGGGGGCAATACGAGCAGTACTTC. Translation gives CASSLVAGGQYEQYF.

This rearrangement joins TRBV4-1 to TRBJ2-7, with 7 bases matching TRBD1. Trimming at V came to 0 bases and at J to 3 bases, leaving 11 bases not matched to a gene. CDR3 length: 17 amino acids. Germline CDR1 and CDR2: MGHRA and YSYEKL. The CDR3 loop reads CASSQEASDRAYYEQYF. The CDR3 DNA is TGCGCCAGCAGCCAAGAAGCGTCAGACAGGGCCTACTACGAGCAGTACTTC.

This clone was counted a single time. The rearrangement links TRBV4-2 to TRBJ2-5, with 11 bases aligning to TRBD2. This CDR3 contains 18 residues. CDR1 is LGHNA and CDR2 is YNFKEQ in the germline V gene. V shed 1 base and J 8 bases; nucleotides not matched to a gene: 15. CDR3 sequence (DNA): TGTGCCAGCAGCCAAGGGCTAGCGGGGGGCCCTGTAGTGGAAACCCAGTACTTC. Its protein product is CASSQGLAGGPVVETQYF.

This clone was seen a few times. The chain joins TRBV24-1 to TRBJ1-2; the D gene is possibly TRBD1 (6 bases). Germline V gene lookup returns CDR1 KGHDR and CDR2 SFDVKD. The V end was cut by 2 bases, the J end by 0 bases, with 12 bases between. The CDR3 is made up of 16 amino acids. CDR3 nucleotides: TGTGCCACCAGTGATTGGTGGGGGCGTCCTAACTATGGCTACACCTTC. Protein sequence: CATSDWWGRPNYGYTF.

This chain links TRBV29-1 with TRBJ2-1; D is uncertain. In germline, CDR1 is SQVTM, CDR2 ANQGSEA. V lost 3 bases and J lost 5, with 14 bases in between. The CDR3 consists of 14 residues. CDR3 sequence: CSVDPGRVNNEQFF. Here the CDR3 DNA reads TGCAGCGTTGATCCGGGTCGGGTGAACAATGAGCAGTTCTTC.

The CDR3 region has the DNA TGTGCCAGCAGCTTAGGGAACACCGTGAACACCGGGGAGCTGTTTTTT. Its protein product is CASSLGNTVNTGELFF. This rearrangement joins TRBV7-8 to TRBJ2-2; D is undetermined. This CDR3 contains 16 residues. Germline V gives CDR1 SGHVS, CDR2 FQNEAQ. The V end was cut by 1 base, the J end by 1 base, with 10 bases between.

The genes are TRBV19 and TRBJ2-1; 11 bases line up with TRBD2. The CDR3 consists of 19 residues. Germline V lookup: CDR1 LNHDA, CDR2 SQIVND (reference sequence). The junction had 10 bases not matched to a gene; V was cut back by 3 bases and J by 0 bases. CDR3 coding DNA: TGTGCCAGTAGTATCTGGCTAGCGGGGGGTCAGAGCTCCTACAATGAGCAGTTCTTC. Amino acid sequence: CASSIWLAGGQSSYNEQFF.